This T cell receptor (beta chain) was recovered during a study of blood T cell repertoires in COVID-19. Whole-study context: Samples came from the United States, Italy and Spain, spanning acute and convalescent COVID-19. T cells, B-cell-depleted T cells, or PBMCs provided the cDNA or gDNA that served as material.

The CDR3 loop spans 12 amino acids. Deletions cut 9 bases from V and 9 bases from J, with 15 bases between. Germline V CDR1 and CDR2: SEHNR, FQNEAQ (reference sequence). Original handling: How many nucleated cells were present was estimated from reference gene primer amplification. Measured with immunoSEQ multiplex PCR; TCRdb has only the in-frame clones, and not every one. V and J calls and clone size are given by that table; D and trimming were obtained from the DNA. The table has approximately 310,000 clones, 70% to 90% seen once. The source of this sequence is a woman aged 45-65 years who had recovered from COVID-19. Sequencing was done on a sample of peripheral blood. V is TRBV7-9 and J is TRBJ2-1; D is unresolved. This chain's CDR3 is CASHGLPTEQFF. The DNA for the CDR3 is TGTGCCAGTCACGGGTTGCCGACTGAGCAGTTCTTC.